A single sample gave rise to the 17 T cell receptor beta chains below, sequenced in a study of blood T cell repertoires in COVID-19. Clones were read by immunoSEQ multiplex PCR, and TCRdb kept only the in-frame ones, dropping some. Of 200,000 to 300,000 clones in the sample, more than 80% are singletons; the top ten hold 5.5%. The sequenced sample was peripheral blood. These receptors were collected from a human donor in a cohort sampled during active COVID-19.

The rearrangement joins TRBV5-1 to TRBJ2-7, with 7 bases fitting TRBD2. The CDR3 length is 14 residues. CDR1 is SGHRS and CDR2 is YFSETQ in the germline V gene. J was trimmed by 5 bases and V by 2 bases; bases with no gene match: 7. CDR3 region: CASSFGQRGDEQYF. The DNA for the CDR3 is TGCGCCAGCAGCTTCGGGCAACGGGGGGACGAGCAGTACTTC.

The table lists this clone with a count of one. Distinct nucleotide sequences in the sample also encode this CDR3. The chain combines TRBV19 with TRBJ2-5; a possible D gene is TRBD2 (5 bases). Per the germline V gene, CDR1 is LNHDA and CDR2 is SQIVND (reference sequence). The CDR3 length is 14 residues. The ends were cut back, 1 base at V and 1 base at J, with 7 bases in the middle. The DNA for the CDR3 is TGTGCCAGTAGTATAGGAGGGATCCAAGAGACCCAGTACTTC. It yields the protein CASSIGGIQETQYF.

The chain is built from TRBV2 and TRBJ2-6; D unresolved. The CDR3 runs to 15 residues. Germline CDR1 reads SNHLY; CDR2 reads FYNNEI. V dropped 7 bases and J dropped 0 bases, with 10 bases sitting between them. The chain's CDR3 is CASTLLDSGANVLTF. CDR3 nucleotide sequence: TGTGCCAGCACTCTTCTAGACTCTGGGGCCAACGTCCTGACTTTC.

The rearrangement uses TRBV24-1 and TRBJ2-2, with 7 bases matching TRBD2. The CDR3 runs 20 residues. The V and J ends lost 1 base and 5 bases, in that order; junction bases with no gene match: 18. Germline CDR1 KGHDR, CDR2 SFDVKD. In DNA form, the CDR3 reads TGTGCCACCAGTGATTTTGAGGTGGGAGGGGTCTTAACCGGAACCGGGGAGCTGTTTTTT. It is translated as CATSDFEVGGVLTGTGELFF.

V and J are TRBV5-4 and TRBJ1-1; D uncertain. This CDR3 spans 11 amino acids. Between the trimmed V and J ends, which lost 0 bases and 7 bases, there was a span of 4 bases. Per germline, CDR1 SGHNT and CDR2 YYREEE (reference sequence). The CDR3 spells CASSLGHEAFF. Here the CDR3 DNA reads TGTGCCAGCAGCTTGGGACATGAAGCTTTCTTT.

The chain links TRBV30 to TRBJ1-2; D perhaps matches TRBD1 (5 bases). Germline CDR1 GTSNPN, CDR2 SVGIG (reference sequence). The CDR3 is 12 amino acids. Trimming cost V 5 bases and J 6 bases, with 13 bases left between them. CDR3 region: CAWAREGDGYTF. The CDR3, as DNA: TGTGCCTGGGCGCGCGAAGGGGATGGCTACACCTTC.

A note on this clone: Other nucleotide sequences from this sample produce the same CDR3. This rearrangement joins TRBV19 to TRBJ1-2; D ambiguous. CDR1 LNHDA and CDR2 SQIVND come from the germline V gene (reference sequence). CDR3 length equals 12 residues. V was shortened by 1 base and J by 3 bases, with 3 bases between the two germline ends. This CDR3 reads CASSIGDYGYTF. In nucleotides, the CDR3 is TGTGCCAGTAGTATAGGAGACTATGGCTACACCTTC. Drawing the rest from reference TRBV19 and TRBJ1-2, the complete variable domain is DGGITQSPKYLFRKEGQNVTLSCEQNLNHDAMYWYRQDPGQGLRLIYYSQIVNDFQKGDIAEGYSVSREKKESFPLTVTSAQKNPTAFYLCASSIGDYGYTFGSGTRLTVV.

This clone was detected only a few times. The rearrangement joins TRBV19 to TRBJ2-7, with 12 bases matching TRBD2. The V segment lost 4 bases and the J segment 4 bases; nucleotides outside the gene matches: 5. Germline V CDR1 and CDR2: LNHDA, SQIVND (reference sequence). The CDR3 sequence is 15 residues long. The CDR3 region has the DNA TGTGCCAGTAGTACCGGACTAGCGGGAATGTACGAGCAGTACTTC. Its protein is CASSTGLAGMYEQYF.

This sequence joins TRBV28 and TRBJ2-5, with 9 bases matching TRBD1. The trim removed 6 bases at V and 0 bases at J, leaving 8 bases unmatched. CDR1 is MDHEN, CDR2 SYDVKM, per germline. This CDR3 contains 16 residues. The CDR3 nucleotides are TGTGCCAGCAGGAAACCGGGACAGGGCTACCAAGAGACCCAGTACTTC. Translating gives CASRKPGQGYQETQYF.

The rearrangement uses TRBV28 and TRBJ2-3; weak D call: TRBD2 (5 bases). The V gene's germline CDR1 is MDHEN and CDR2 SYDVKM. This CDR3 has 15 amino acids. Trimming stripped 6 bases from V and 3 bases from J, with 16 bases between. CDR3 sequence (DNA): TGTGCCAGCAGCCCCAGGCACGGGGATACAGATACGCAGTATTTT. Its protein is CASSPRHGDTDTQYF.

The chain uses TRBV3-1 (or the pseudogene TRBV3-2) and TRBJ2-2; D may be TRBD2 (6 bases). Germline V gene data show CDR1 as LGHDT and CDR2 as YNNKEL (reference sequence). This CDR3 is built from 17 residues. V was cut by 0 bases and J by 5 bases, with 16 bases left in between. In nucleotides, the CDR3 is TGTGCCAGCAGCCAAGATCAAGGAGGGACGGCAACCGGGGAGCTGTTTTTT. The encoded protein is CASSQDQGGTATGELFF.

As for this clone: The junction departs from germline at one end; a sequencing error may be responsible. The V gene is TRBV14, the J gene TRBJ2-3; 7 nucleotides line up with TRBD2. The germline gives CDR1 SGHDN, CDR2 FVKESK. The CDR3 runs to 13 residues. In nucleotides, the CDR3 is TGTGCCAGCAGCCAGTTCCTAGCGGAGGCCCCCGTATTT. Protein product: CASSQFLAEAPVF.

This clone was observed a few times. J is TRBJ2-7 and V is TRBV15; TRBD1 matches at 7 bases. CDR1 and CDR2 (germline): LNHNV, YYDKDF (reference sequence). V was pared by 2 bases and J by 5 bases, with 9 bases of the junction left unmatched. The CDR3 runs 15 residues. The CDR3 spells CATSRKTGVRDEQYF. CDR3 nucleotides: TGTGCCACCAGCAGAAAAACAGGGGTGAGGGACGAGCAGTACTTC.

The CDR3 spells CASSPPGLAGLLEQYF. As DNA, the CDR3 is TGTGCCAGCAGCCCACCAGGACTAGCGGGCCTCCTCGAGCAGTACTTC. The chain employs TRBV7-2 and TRBJ2-7, with TRBD2 matching 11 bases. Germline V CDR1 and CDR2: SGHTA, FQGNSA. V shed 5 bases and J 6 bases; nucleotides not matched to a gene: 12. The CDR3 loop spans 16 amino acids.

The CDR3: CASSKGGRGTDTQYF. DNA of the CDR3: TGTGCCAGCAGCAAAGGGGGCAGGGGAACAGATACGCAGTATTTT. V usage is TRBV21-1 and J usage is TRBJ2-3; TRBD1, the table's D call, was not compared with the DNA. TRBV21-1 is recorded as a pseudogene. The CDR3 contains 15 residues.

This clone was seen just once. V is TRBV18 and J is TRBJ2-1; D may be TRBD1 (6 bases). Trimming removed 0 bases at V and 5 bases at J, with 14 bases between. From germline, CDR1 is KGHSH and CDR2 LQKENI. The CDR3 is made up of 16 amino acids. The CDR3 is CASSPPGRGANNEQFF. For the CDR3, the DNA is TGTGCCAGCTCACCACCCGGCAGGGGAGCAAACAATGAGCAGTTCTTC. The full variable domain, completed using reference TRBV18 and TRBJ2-1, is NAGVMQNPRHLVRRRGQEARLRCSPMKGHSHVYWYRQLPEEGLKFMVYLQKENIIDESGMPKERFSAEFPKEGPSILRIQQVVRGDSAAYFCASSPPGRGANNEQFFGPGTRLTVL.

The rearrangement joins TRBV11-2 to TRBJ2-3; TRBD1 is a possible D gene (6 bases). V lost 5 bases, J lost 0 bases, and 12 bases lay in between. Germline V gene lookup returns CDR1 SGHAT and CDR2 FQNNGV. CDR3 size: 15 residues. The CDR3, as DNA: TGTGCCAGCAGCCCACGGACAGCTAGCACAGATACGCAGTATTTT. It encodes CASSPRTASTDTQYF.